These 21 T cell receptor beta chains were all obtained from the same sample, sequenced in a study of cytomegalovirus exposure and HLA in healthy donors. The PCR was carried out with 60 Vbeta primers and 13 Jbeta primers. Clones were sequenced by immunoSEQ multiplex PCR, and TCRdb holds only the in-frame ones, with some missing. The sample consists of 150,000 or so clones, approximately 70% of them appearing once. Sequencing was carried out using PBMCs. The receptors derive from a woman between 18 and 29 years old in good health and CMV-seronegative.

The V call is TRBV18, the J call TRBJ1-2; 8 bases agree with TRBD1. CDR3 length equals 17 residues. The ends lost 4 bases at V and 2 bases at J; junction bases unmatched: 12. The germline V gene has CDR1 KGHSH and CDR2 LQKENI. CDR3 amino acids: CASSLNQGAQDNYGYTF. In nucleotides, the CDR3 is TGTGCCAGCTCACTTAACCAGGGGGCGCAAGACAACTATGGCTACACCTTC.

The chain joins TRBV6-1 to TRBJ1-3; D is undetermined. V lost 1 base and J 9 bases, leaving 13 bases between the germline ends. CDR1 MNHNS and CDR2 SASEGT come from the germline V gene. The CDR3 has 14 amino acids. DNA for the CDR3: TGTGCCAGCAGTGAAGGGAGGTGGGGTCGCACCATATATTTT. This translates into CASSEGRWGRTIYF.

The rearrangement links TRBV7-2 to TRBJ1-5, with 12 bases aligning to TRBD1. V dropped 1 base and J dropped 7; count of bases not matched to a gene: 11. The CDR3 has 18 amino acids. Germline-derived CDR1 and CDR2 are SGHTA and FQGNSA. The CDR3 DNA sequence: TGTGCCAGCAGCTTAGTTGGGGGGACAGGGGGCCTTGGGCAGCCCCAGCATTTT. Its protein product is CASSLVGGTGGLGQPQHF.

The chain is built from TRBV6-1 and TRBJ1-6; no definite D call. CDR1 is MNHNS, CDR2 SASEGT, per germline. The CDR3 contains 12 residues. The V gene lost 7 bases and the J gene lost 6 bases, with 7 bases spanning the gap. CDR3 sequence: CASIGPNSPLHF. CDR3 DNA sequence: TGTGCCAGCATTGGGCCTAATTCACCCCTCCACTTT.

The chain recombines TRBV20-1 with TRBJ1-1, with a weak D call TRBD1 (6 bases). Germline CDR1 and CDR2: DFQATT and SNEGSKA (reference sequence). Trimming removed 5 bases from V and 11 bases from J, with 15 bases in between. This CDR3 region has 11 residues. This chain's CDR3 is CSAAVTGRAFF. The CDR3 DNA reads TGCAGTGCTGCAGTGACAGGCCGGGCTTTCTTT.

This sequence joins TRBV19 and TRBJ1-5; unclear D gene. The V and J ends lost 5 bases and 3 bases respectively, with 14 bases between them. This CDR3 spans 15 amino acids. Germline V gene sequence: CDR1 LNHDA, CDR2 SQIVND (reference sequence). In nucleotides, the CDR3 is TGTGCCAGTAGTTACGGAGTTAGTGACAATCAGCCCCAGCATTTT. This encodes CASSYGVSDNQPQHF.

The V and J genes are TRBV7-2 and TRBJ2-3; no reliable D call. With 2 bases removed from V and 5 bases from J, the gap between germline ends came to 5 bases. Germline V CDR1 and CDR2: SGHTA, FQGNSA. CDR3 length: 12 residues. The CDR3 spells CASSLYGDTQYF. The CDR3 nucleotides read TGTGCCAGCAGCTTATACGGAGATACGCAGTATTTT. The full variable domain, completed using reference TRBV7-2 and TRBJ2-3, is GAGVSQSPSNKVTEKGKDVELRCDPISGHTALYWYRQSLGQGLEFLIYFQGNSAPDKSGLPSDRFSAERTGGSVSTLTIQRTQQEDSAVYLCASSLYGDTQYFGPGTRLTVL.

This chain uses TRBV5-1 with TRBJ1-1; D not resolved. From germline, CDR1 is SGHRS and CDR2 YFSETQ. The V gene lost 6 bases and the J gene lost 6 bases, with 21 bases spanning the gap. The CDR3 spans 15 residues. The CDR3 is CASTPGWQFQAEAFF. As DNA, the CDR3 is TGCGCCAGCACCCCGGGATGGCAGTTCCAAGCTGAAGCTTTCTTT. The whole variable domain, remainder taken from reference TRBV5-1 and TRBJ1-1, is KAGVTQTPRYLIKTRGQQVTLSCSPISGHRSVSWYQQTPGQGLQFLFEYFSETQRNKGNFPGRFSGRQFSNSRSEMNVSTLELGDSALYLCASTPGWQFQAEAFFGQGTRLTVV.

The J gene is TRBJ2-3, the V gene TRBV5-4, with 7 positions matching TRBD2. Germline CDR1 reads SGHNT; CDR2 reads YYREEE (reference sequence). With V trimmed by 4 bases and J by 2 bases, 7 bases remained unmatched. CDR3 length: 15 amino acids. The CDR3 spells CASSPTLADTDTQYF. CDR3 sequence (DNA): TGTGCCAGCAGCCCGACTCTAGCGGACACAGATACGCAGTATTTT.

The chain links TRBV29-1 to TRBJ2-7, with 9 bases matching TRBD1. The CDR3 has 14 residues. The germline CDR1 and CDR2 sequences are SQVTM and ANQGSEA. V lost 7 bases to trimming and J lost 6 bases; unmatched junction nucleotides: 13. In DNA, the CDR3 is TGCAGCGCAAGGACAGGGGAGAACCGCCCCGAGCAGTACTTC. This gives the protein CSARTGENRPEQYF.

The CDR3 sequence is CSARESNEQFF. In nucleotides, the CDR3 is TGCAGTGCTAGAGAGAGCAATGAGCAGTTCTTC. The rearrangement uses TRBV20-1 and TRBJ2-1; D not certain. This CDR3 has 11 amino acids. V was pared by 0 bases and J by 6 bases, with 3 bases between. The germline V gene has CDR1 DFQATT and CDR2 SNEGSKA (reference sequence).

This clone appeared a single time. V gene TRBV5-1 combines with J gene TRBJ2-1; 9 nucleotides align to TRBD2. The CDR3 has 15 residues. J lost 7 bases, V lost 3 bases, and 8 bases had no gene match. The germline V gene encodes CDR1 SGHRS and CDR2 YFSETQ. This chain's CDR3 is CASSSVPAGGNEQFF. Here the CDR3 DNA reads TGCGCCAGCAGCTCAGTGCCAGCGGGGGGTAATGAGCAGTTCTTC.

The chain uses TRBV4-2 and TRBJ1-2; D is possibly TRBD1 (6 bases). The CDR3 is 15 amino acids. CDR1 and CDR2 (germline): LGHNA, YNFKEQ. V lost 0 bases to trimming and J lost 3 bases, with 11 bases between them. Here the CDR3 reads CASSQEARGDYGYTF. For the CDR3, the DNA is TGTGCCAGCAGCCAAGAGGCCAGGGGAGACTATGGCTACACCTTC.

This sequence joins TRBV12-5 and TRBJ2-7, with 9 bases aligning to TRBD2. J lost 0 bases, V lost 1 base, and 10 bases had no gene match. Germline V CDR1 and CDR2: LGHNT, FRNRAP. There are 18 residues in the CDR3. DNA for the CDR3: TGTGCTAGTGGTTTGGCCCGGTTGGGACTAGCAGACTCCTACGAGCAGTACGTC. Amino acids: CASGLARLGLADSYEQYV.

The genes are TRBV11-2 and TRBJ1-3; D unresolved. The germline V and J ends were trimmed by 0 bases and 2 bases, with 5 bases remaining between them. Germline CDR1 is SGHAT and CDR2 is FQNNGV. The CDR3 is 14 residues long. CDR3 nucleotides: TGTGCCAGCAGCTTAGATGTAACTGGAAACACCATATATTTT. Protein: CASSLDVTGNTIYF.

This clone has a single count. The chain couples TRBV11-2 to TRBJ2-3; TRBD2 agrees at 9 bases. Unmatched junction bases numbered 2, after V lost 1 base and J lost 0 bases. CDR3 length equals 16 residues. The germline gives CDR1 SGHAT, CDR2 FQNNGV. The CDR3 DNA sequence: TGTGCCAGCAGCTTAGGCCTAGCGGGGAGCACAGATACGCAGTATTTT. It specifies CASSLGLAGSTDTQYF. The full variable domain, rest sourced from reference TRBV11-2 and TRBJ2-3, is EAGVAQSPRYKIIEKRQSVAFWCNPISGHATLYWYQQILGQGPKLLIQFQNNGVVDDSQLPKDRFSAERLKGVDSTLKIQPAKLEDSAVYLCASSLGLAGSTDTQYFGPGTRLTVL.

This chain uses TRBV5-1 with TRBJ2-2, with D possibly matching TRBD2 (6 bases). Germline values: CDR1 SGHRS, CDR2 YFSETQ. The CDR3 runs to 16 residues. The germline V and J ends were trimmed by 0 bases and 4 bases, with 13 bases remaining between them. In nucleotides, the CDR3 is TGCGCCAGCAGCTTGGCCCCTGGGGGGACCACCGGGGAGCTGTTTTTT. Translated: CASSLAPGGTTGELFF.

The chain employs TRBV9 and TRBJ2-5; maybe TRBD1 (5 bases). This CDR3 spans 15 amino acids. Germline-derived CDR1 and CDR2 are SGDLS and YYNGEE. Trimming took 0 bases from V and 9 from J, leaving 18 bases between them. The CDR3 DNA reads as TGTGCCAGCAGCGTAGAATCGGACACGGCACGCCCCCAGTACTTC. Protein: CASSVESDTARPQYF.

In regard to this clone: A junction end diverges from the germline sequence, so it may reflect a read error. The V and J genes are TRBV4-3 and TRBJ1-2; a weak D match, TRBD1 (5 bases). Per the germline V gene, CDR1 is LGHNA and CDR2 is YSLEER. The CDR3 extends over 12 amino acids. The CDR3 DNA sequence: TGCGTCAGCAGCCAAGCGGGGGGTGGCTACACCTTC. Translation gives CVSSQAGGGYTF.

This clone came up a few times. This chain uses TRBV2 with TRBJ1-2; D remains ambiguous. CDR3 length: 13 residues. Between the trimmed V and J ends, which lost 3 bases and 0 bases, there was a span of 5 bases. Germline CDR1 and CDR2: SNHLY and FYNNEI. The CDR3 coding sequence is TGTGCCAGCAGTGACAGTCCTAACTATGGCTACACCTTC. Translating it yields CASSDSPNYGYTF.

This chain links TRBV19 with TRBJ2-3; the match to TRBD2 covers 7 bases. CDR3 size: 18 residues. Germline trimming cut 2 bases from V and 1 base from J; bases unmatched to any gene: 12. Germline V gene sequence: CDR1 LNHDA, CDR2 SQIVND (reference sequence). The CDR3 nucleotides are TGTGCCAGTAGTATAAAGGCCCCGGGGGGAGTCGGCACAGATACGCAGTATTTT. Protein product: CASSIKAPGGVGTDTQYF. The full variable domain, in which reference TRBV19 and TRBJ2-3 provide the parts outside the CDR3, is DGGITQSPKYLFRKEGQNVTLSCEQNLNHDAMYWYRQDPGQGLRLIYYSQIVNDFQKGDIAEGYSVSREKKESFPLTVTSAQKNPTAFYLCASSIKAPGGVGTDTQYFGPGTRLTVL.